This T cell receptor beta chain was captured in a study of cytomegalovirus exposure and HLA in healthy donors. Study outcomes and limitations: Later work showed greater clonal expansion in HLA-associated TCR beta chains than in equally common others. V- and J-gene trimming in TCR beta was tied to a missense DCLRE1C variant by an analysis performed later. Researchers left out some V segments, among them TRBV6-2 and TRBV6-3, as indistinguishable.

The V and J ends lost 1 base and 4 bases, in that order; junction bases with no gene match: 9. Germline CDR1 SGHRS, CDR2 YFSETQ. The CDR3 has 18 residues. This clone appeared a few times. Its specificity is unknown. The PCR was carried out with 60 Vbeta primers and 13 Jbeta primers. Using immunoSEQ multiplex PCR, the repertoire was profiled, and TCRdb retains in-frame clones only, with some absent. Found here are about 250,000 clones, around 66% of them singletons; the top ten hold over 2%. The rearrangement uses TRBV5-1 and TRBJ2-1; TRBD2 aligns across 12 bases. The sample consisted of PBMCs. This sequence originates from a female donor in good health and CMV-seronegative. The CDR3 coding sequence is TGCGCCAGCAGCTTGAGGGGTCCTAGCGGGAGGGGATACAATGAGCAGTTCTTC. It specifies CASSLRGPSGRGYNEQFF.